The 6 T cell receptor beta chains given below trace back to one sample, sequenced in a study of beta chain features in type 1 diabetes. What was sequenced were expressed TCRB transcripts, since all of the isolated RNA had been reverse transcribed. Some clones are missing from TCRdb's copy, which holds only in-frame ones; the method was immunoSEQ multiplex PCR. The table shows 200,000 to 300,000 clones, with 55% to 70% occurring only once. Sequences were obtained from naive CD4+ T cells from blood. Receptor source: a young man in good health.

The chain couples TRBV30 to TRBJ1-5; D is unclear. CDR3 length equals 15 residues. Germline CDR1 GTSNPN, CDR2 SVGIG (reference sequence). V was shortened by 2 bases and J by 0 bases, with 11 bases between the two germline ends. The CDR3 DNA reads TGTGCCTGGAGTTCCCGGACCCCTAGCAATCAGCCCCAGCATTTT. The encoded protein is CAWSSRTPSNQPQHF. Together with reference TRBV30 and TRBJ1-5, the CDR3 gives the full variable domain: SQTIHQWPATLVQPVGSPLSLECTVEGTSNPNLYWYRQAAGRGLQLLFYSVGIGQISSEVPQNLSASRPQDRQFILSSKKLLLSDSGFYLCAWSSRTPSNQPQHFGDGTRLSIL.

The count of this clone is one. The chain recombines TRBV7-2 with TRBJ2-5; 8 positions agree with TRBD1. Looked up from germline, CDR1 is SGHTA and CDR2 is FQGNSA. The CDR3 is made up of 14 amino acids. V shed 5 bases and J 5 bases; nucleotides not matched to a gene: 7. CDR3 bases: TGTGCCAGCAGCCTCCGGACAGGGAGTGAGACCCAGTACTTC. Protein sequence: CASSLRTGSETQYF.

The chain is built from TRBV5-1 and TRBJ2-5; possibly TRBD2 for D (5 bases). Trimming left V 1 base short and J 5 bases short, with 9 bases between. The germline CDR1 and CDR2 sequences are SGHRS and YFSETQ. The CDR3 has 13 residues. The DNA of the CDR3 is TGCGCCAGCAGCTTGAAGGGAGTGGAGACCCAGTACTTC. It yields the protein CASSLKGVETQYF.

The chain uses TRBV28 and TRBJ2-5; the D is unclear. Trimming took 6 bases from V and 2 from J, leaving 4 bases between them. Germline lookup yields CDR1 MDHEN and CDR2 SYDVKM. The CDR3 sequence is 11 residues long. CDR3 sequence (DNA): TGTGCCAGCAGACGACAAGAGACCCAGTACTTC. This gives the protein CASRRQETQYF.

This clone was counted a few times. In the same sample, other DNA sequences code for this CDR3. The DNA for the CDR3 is TGCAGCGTTGAGGTCGGAAGCACAGATACGCAGTATTTT. Protein product: CSVEVGSTDTQYF. The chain carries TRBV29-1 and TRBJ2-3; unclear D gene. Germline lookup yields CDR1 SQVTM and CDR2 ANQGSEA. The CDR3 length is 13 residues. V shed 3 bases and J shed 0 bases, with 7 bases lying between them.

V gene TRBV5-1 combines with J gene TRBJ2-3; unclear D gene. V was cut by 4 bases and J by 0 bases, with 6 bases left in between. This CDR3 contains 13 residues. The germline V gene has CDR1 SGHRS and CDR2 YFSETQ. CDR3 amino acids: CASSEGSTDTQYF. The CDR3 nucleotides are TGCGCCAGCAGCGAAGGGAGCACAGATACGCAGTATTTT.